These T cell receptor beta chains were read from a single sample in a study of CD8+ T cells in alopecia areata. Assay used: immunoSEQ multiplex PCR; TCRdb lists only in-frame clones, some missing. The top ten clones hold roughly 0.92% of a sample with over 110,000 clones, about 51% of them seen once. This sample comprised CD4+ T cells sorted from blood, obtained at week 0. Every receptor here comes from a human donor with alopecia areata. CDR3s include the opening cysteine and the closing phenylalanine or tryptophan. D genes are given only for firm matches. Where a row states a size, it is once, few, many or the class of an expanded clone; other rows omit it.

abundance: NA; j_gene: TRBJ1-2; d_gene: TRBD1; v_gene: TRBV29-1; CDR3nt: TGCAGCGTTGATGACAGGGTGTATGGCTACACCTTC; CDR3aa: CSVDDRVYGYTF
abundance: NA; j_gene: TRBJ1-2; d_gene: TRBD1; v_gene: TRBV5-1; CDR3nt: TGCGCCAGCAGCTTGGGACAGGGAAACTATGGCTACACCTTC; CDR3aa: CASSLGQGNYGYTF
abundance: NA; j_gene: TRBJ1-2; d_gene: NA; v_gene: TRBV5-1; CDR3nt: TGCGCCAGCAGCTTGGGGTCGACAGACTATGGCTACACCTTC; CDR3aa: CASSLGSTDYGYTF
abundance: NA; j_gene: TRBJ2-5; d_gene: NA; v_gene: TRBV10-3; CDR3nt: TGTGCCATTAGAAACGGGGAGACCCAGTACTTC; CDR3aa: CAIRNGETQYF
abundance: NA; j_gene: TRBJ1-5; d_gene: NA; v_gene: TRBV27; CDR3nt: TGTGCCAGCAGTTTAGGGAGACCCAACAATCAGCCCCAGCATTTT; CDR3aa: CASSLGRPNNQPQHF
abundance: few; j_gene: TRBJ1-1; d_gene: NA; v_gene: TRBV29-1; CDR3nt: TGCAGCGTTGAAGATCGGATAAGGGGTACTGAAGCTTTCTTT; CDR3aa: CSVEDRIRGTEAFF
abundance: few; j_gene: TRBJ2-6; d_gene: NA; v_gene: TRBV5-6; CDR3nt: TGTGCCAGCAAGATACAGGGTGCCGGGGCCAACGTCCTGACTTTC; CDR3aa: CASKIQGAGANVLTF
abundance: few; j_gene: TRBJ2-5; d_gene: NA; v_gene: TRBV29-1; CDR3nt: TGCAGCGTTCCACATCCCCTCGGAGAGACCCAGTACTTC; CDR3aa: CSVPHPLGETQYF
abundance: NA; j_gene: TRBJ2-4; d_gene: NA; v_gene: TRBV30; CDR3nt: TGTGCCTGGAACACACCGGACAGAGCCAAAAACATTCAGTACTTC; CDR3aa: CAWNTPDRAKNIQYF
abundance: NA; j_gene: TRBJ2-1; d_gene: TRBD2; v_gene: TRBV29-1; CDR3nt: TGCAGCGTTGTCCGGCTAGCGGACGAGCAGTTCTTC; CDR3aa: CSVVRLADEQFF
abundance: few; j_gene: TRBJ1-1; d_gene: TRBD1; v_gene: TRBV7-2; CDR3nt: TGTGCCAGCAGCTTAGGGGGACAGGGGGCCGTGGGCACTGAAGCTTTCTTT; CDR3aa: CASSLGGQGAVGTEAFF
abundance: few; j_gene: TRBJ2-4; d_gene: NA; v_gene: TRBV7-9; CDR3nt: TGTGCCAGCAGCTCCAGGGAGTCCGGTGACATTCAGTACTTC; CDR3aa: CASSSRESGDIQYF
abundance: few; j_gene: TRBJ2-1; d_gene: TRBD1; v_gene: TRBV2; CDR3nt: TGTGCCAGCGCGAGGGGGCGCTTTGATGAGCAGTTCTTC; CDR3aa: CASARGRFDEQFF
abundance: NA; j_gene: TRBJ2-1; d_gene: NA; v_gene: TRBV5-4; CDR3nt: TGTGCCAGCAGCCCGTTCACTCACAGCTCCTACAATGAGCAGTTCTTC; CDR3aa: CASSPFTHSSYNEQFF
abundance: NA; j_gene: TRBJ1-4; d_gene: TRBD1; v_gene: TRBV29-1; CDR3nt: TGCAGCGTGTCAACCGGGACAGGGGTTGAAAAACTGTTTTTT; CDR3aa: CSVSTGTGVEKLFF
abundance: NA; j_gene: TRBJ2-5; d_gene: TRBD1; v_gene: TRBV7-9; CDR3nt: TGTGCCAGCAGCCCGGGACAGAGAGGATACCAAGAGACCCAGTACTTC; CDR3aa: CASSPGQRGYQETQYF
abundance: NA; j_gene: TRBJ1-2; d_gene: NA; v_gene: TRBV19; CDR3nt: TGTGCCAGTAGCATGCAGCACTATGGCTACACCTTC; CDR3aa: CASSMQHYGYTF
abundance: few; j_gene: TRBJ1-2; d_gene: NA; v_gene: TRBV27; CDR3nt: TGTGCCAGCAAGCAAAGTAAGAACTATGGCTACACCTTC; CDR3aa: CASKQSKNYGYTF
abundance: NA; j_gene: TRBJ1-2; d_gene: NA; v_gene: TRBV4-1; CDR3nt: TGCGCCAGCAGCCATAGGACAGCCTTGGGTGGCTACACCTTC; CDR3aa: CASSHRTALGGYTF
abundance: few; j_gene: TRBJ1-2; d_gene: TRBD1; v_gene: TRBV5-1; CDR3nt: TGCGCCAGCAGCTCCGCCGGGACAGGGTCGGGCTATGGCTACACCTTC; CDR3aa: CASSSAGTGSGYGYTF
abundance: NA; j_gene: TRBJ1-5; d_gene: NA; v_gene: TRBV6-1; CDR3nt: TGTGCCAGCAGTGAAGCGCTTGGGGGTTGGCAGCCCCAGCATTTT; CDR3aa: CASSEALGGWQPQHF
abundance: NA; j_gene: TRBJ2-7; d_gene: NA; v_gene: TRBV29-1; CDR3nt: TGCAGCGTCTACAAGCTTCGACAGACTGCCTACGAGCAGTACTTC; CDR3aa: CSVYKLRQTAYEQYF
abundance: few; j_gene: TRBJ1-2; d_gene: TRBD1; v_gene: TRBV10-3; CDR3nt: TGTGCCATCAGTGGACAGGGAGACTATGGCTACACCTTC; CDR3aa: CAISGQGDYGYTF
abundance: NA; j_gene: TRBJ2-3; d_gene: NA; v_gene: TRBV6-5; CDR3nt: TGTGCCAGCAGTTCCCAAGGGGAAAACCCCCATACGCAGTATTTT; CDR3aa: CASSSQGENPHTQYF
abundance: few; j_gene: TRBJ2-3; d_gene: TRBD2; v_gene: TRBV4-1; CDR3nt: TGCGCCAGCAGCCAAGAGGGCCGGCGACTAGCCGCAGATACGCAGTATTTT; CDR3aa: CASSQEGRRLAADTQYF
abundance: few; j_gene: TRBJ2-7; d_gene: NA; v_gene: TRBV15; CDR3nt: TGTGCCACCAGCAGAGCCGCGGTGGGCGGAAGGAGCTCCTACGAGCAGTACTTC; CDR3aa: CATSRAAVGGRSSYEQYF
abundance: few; j_gene: TRBJ1-4; d_gene: NA; v_gene: TRBV7-2; CDR3nt: TGTGCCAGCAGCTTAGGACAGACCGCCGTGGAAAAACTGTTTTTT; CDR3aa: CASSLGQTAVEKLFF
abundance: NA; j_gene: TRBJ1-1; d_gene: TRBD1; v_gene: TRBV2; CDR3nt: TGTGCCAGCAGGCCGGGACAGATGAACACTGAAGCTTTCTTT; CDR3aa: CASRPGQMNTEAFF
abundance: NA; j_gene: TRBJ1-1; d_gene: NA; v_gene: TRBV5-1; CDR3nt: TGCGCCAGCAGCTTGGAGGGCCGGAGGGCTGAAGCTTTCTTT; CDR3aa: CASSLEGRRAEAFF
abundance: NA; j_gene: TRBJ1-3; d_gene: NA; v_gene: TRBV29-1; CDR3nt: TGCAGCGCAGGGGAGTCTGGAAACACCATATATTTT; CDR3aa: CSAGESGNTIYF
abundance: NA; j_gene: TRBJ2-2; d_gene: NA; v_gene: TRBV9; CDR3nt: TGTGCCAGCAGCGCGTCCCTTGGCCTGAGCACCGGGGAGCTGTTTTTT; CDR3aa: CASSASLGLSTGELFF
abundance: NA; j_gene: TRBJ2-2; d_gene: NA; v_gene: TRBV29-1; CDR3nt: TGCAGCGTTGGTTCAGGTCAAGCGGCAGGGGAGCTGTTTTTT; CDR3aa: CSVGSGQAAGELFF
abundance: NA; j_gene: TRBJ2-5; d_gene: NA; v_gene: TRBV6-5; CDR3nt: TGTGCCAGCAGTTACGGCGGCCAAGAGACCCAGTACTTC; CDR3aa: CASSYGGQETQYF
abundance: few; j_gene: TRBJ2-5; d_gene: NA; v_gene: TRBV5-6; CDR3nt: TGTGCCAGCAGCTTGGGCGGGGAGGTGCGGACCCAGTACTTC; CDR3aa: CASSLGGEVRTQYF
abundance: NA; j_gene: TRBJ2-7; d_gene: NA; v_gene: TRBV5-1; CDR3nt: TGCGCCAGCCGCAACGTGGCCAGCTCCTACGAGCAGTACTTC; CDR3aa: CASRNVASSYEQYF
abundance: NA; j_gene: TRBJ2-3; d_gene: NA; v_gene: TRBV7-8; CDR3nt: TGTGCCAGCAGCCTTTTAGGGGCGCAGTATTTT; CDR3aa: CASSLLGAQYF
abundance: NA; j_gene: TRBJ1-5; d_gene: TRBD1; v_gene: TRBV2; CDR3nt: TGTGCCAGCAGGGACAGGCACAATCAGCCCCAGCATTTT; CDR3aa: CASRDRHNQPQHF
abundance: NA; j_gene: TRBJ2-1; d_gene: NA; v_gene: TRBV29-1; CDR3nt: TGCAGCGTTGAAGATGGACGGACCCCAGGCAATGAGCAGTTCTTC; CDR3aa: CSVEDGRTPGNEQFF
abundance: NA; j_gene: TRBJ1-1; d_gene: NA; v_gene: TRBV27; CDR3nt: TGTGCCAGCAGCCCCGGGACACACCGGCCCCGCACTGAAGCTTTCTTT; CDR3aa: CASSPGTHRPRTEAFF
abundance: NA; j_gene: TRBJ2-3; d_gene: TRBD1; v_gene: TRBV30; CDR3nt: TGTGCCTGGAGCAAACAGGGGCTTGGATCAGATACGCAGTATTTT; CDR3aa: CAWSKQGLGSDTQYF
abundance: few; j_gene: TRBJ2-7; d_gene: NA; v_gene: TRBV6-6; CDR3nt: TGTGCCAGCAGTTACTCGCACACTTCCTACGAGCAGTACTTC; CDR3aa: CASSYSHTSYEQYF
abundance: NA; j_gene: TRBJ2-1; d_gene: TRBD1; v_gene: TRBV10-3; CDR3nt: TGTGCCATCAGTCCCAGGGGGCTAGGAGGGTTAGGTGAGCAGTTCTTC; CDR3aa: CAISPRGLGGLGEQFF
abundance: NA; j_gene: TRBJ2-7; d_gene: TRBD2; v_gene: TRBV29-1; CDR3nt: TGCAGCGCCGCTACTAGCGGGAGCCACGAGCAGTACTTC; CDR3aa: CSAATSGSHEQYF
abundance: few; j_gene: TRBJ2-5; d_gene: TRBD1; v_gene: TRBV5-4; CDR3nt: TGTGCCAGCAGCTTAACAGGGGGCGGGTGGGAGACCCAGTACTTC; CDR3aa: CASSLTGGGWETQYF
abundance: once; j_gene: TRBJ1-1; d_gene: NA; v_gene: TRBV5-1; CDR3nt: TGCGCCACATCAGACGGGGGGCGAACGAACACTGAAGCTTTCTTT; CDR3aa: CATSDGGRTNTEAFF
abundance: few; j_gene: TRBJ2-5; d_gene: TRBD1; v_gene: TRBV29-1; CDR3nt: TGCAGCACCAGACAGGGCCTCGAGACCCAGTACTTC; CDR3aa: CSTRQGLETQYF
abundance: NA; j_gene: TRBJ2-3; d_gene: NA; v_gene: TRBV9; CDR3nt: TGTGCCAGCAGCGTTTCAGGGGACTACACAGATACGCAGTATTTT; CDR3aa: CASSVSGDYTDTQYF
abundance: few; j_gene: TRBJ1-1; d_gene: NA; v_gene: TRBV7-2; CDR3nt: TGTGCCAGCAGACCCAGGGCGATCGGGGCCACTGAAGCTTTCTTT; CDR3aa: CASRPRAIGATEAFF
abundance: NA; j_gene: TRBJ2-5; d_gene: NA; v_gene: TRBV5-4; CDR3nt: TGTGCCAGCACGCCTGGGGGGGGCCTTGGGGAGACCCAGTACTTC; CDR3aa: CASTPGGGLGETQYF
abundance: few; j_gene: TRBJ1-1; d_gene: TRBD1; v_gene: TRBV6-6; CDR3nt: TGTGCCAGTTACGGGACAGGGGCTTTCTTT; CDR3aa: CASYGTGAFF
abundance: once; j_gene: TRBJ1-3; d_gene: NA; v_gene: TRBV30; CDR3nt: TGTGCCTGGAGTGCTGGGTCGAGAAACACCATATATTTT; CDR3aa: CAWSAGSRNTIYF
abundance: few; j_gene: TRBJ2-2; d_gene: NA; v_gene: TRBV2; CDR3nt: TGTGCCAGCGGGCGGAAGAACACCGGGGAGCTGTTTTTT; CDR3aa: CASGRKNTGELFF
abundance: NA; j_gene: TRBJ2-7; d_gene: TRBD1; v_gene: TRBV29-1; CDR3nt: TGCAGCGTTGACGTTAACGGACAGGGAAGGGACGAGCAGTACTTC; CDR3aa: CSVDVNGQGRDEQYF
abundance: NA; j_gene: TRBJ1-1; d_gene: NA; v_gene: TRBV9; CDR3nt: TGTGCCAGCAGCGTAGGAGAGCCCCGGGAAGTAAGCACTGAAGCTTTCTTT; CDR3aa: CASSVGEPREVSTEAFF